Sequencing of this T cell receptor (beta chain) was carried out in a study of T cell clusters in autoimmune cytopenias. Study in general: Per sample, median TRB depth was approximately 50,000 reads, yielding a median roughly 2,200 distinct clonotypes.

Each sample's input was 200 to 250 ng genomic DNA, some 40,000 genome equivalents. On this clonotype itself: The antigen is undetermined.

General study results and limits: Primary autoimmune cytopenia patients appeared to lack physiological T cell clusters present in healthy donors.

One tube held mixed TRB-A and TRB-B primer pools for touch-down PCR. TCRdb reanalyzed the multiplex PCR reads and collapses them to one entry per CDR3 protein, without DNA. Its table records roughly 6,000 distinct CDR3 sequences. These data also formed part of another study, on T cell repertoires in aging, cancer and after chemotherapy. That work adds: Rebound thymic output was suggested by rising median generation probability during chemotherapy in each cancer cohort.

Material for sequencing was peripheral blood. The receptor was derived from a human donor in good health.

CDR3 protein: CASSKGQISPYGYTF. The genes are TRBV7-9 and TRBJ1-2; TCRdb picks TRBD1, but there is no DNA to check that call. The CDR3 totals 15 residues. The V gene's germline CDR1 is SEHNR and CDR2 FQNEAQ (reference sequence).